The rows below give T cell receptor beta chains drawn from one sample of a study of blood T cells in healthy people across ages. TCRdb reanalysed the 5' RACE reads using MiXCR and keeps one entry per CDR3 protein. The sample gives around 1,500,000 distinct CDR3 sequences, 25% to 30% of which show up once; 6.5% to 8.5% is in the top ten. The specimen was blood. These receptors originate from a woman in her thirties in good health. The CDR3 runs from the conserved cysteine through the conserved F or W. A D gene is named only where the DNA matches it firmly. Clone size is shown for a subset of rows, as once, few, many or a class of expanded clone.

abundance	j_gene	d_gene	v_gene	CDR3nt	CDR3aa
.	TRBJ2-1	TRBD2	TRBV12-3/TRBV12-4	TGTGCCAGCAGTTTACGTCCGGCGGGGGTAGGTGAGCAGTTCTTC	CASSLRPAGVGEQFF
.	TRBJ1-2	.	TRBV5-1	TGCGCCAGCAGCTTGGAACCGGGACCTAACAACTATGGCTACACCTTC	CASSLEPGPNNYGYTF
.	TRBJ1-4	TRBD1	TRBV7-2	TGTGCCAGCAGACCGGACAGGGTTGAAAAACTGTTTTTT	CASRPDRVEKLFF
few	TRBJ2-4	.	TRBV21-1	TGTGCCAGCAGCAAAGCGGGAGGACAGGTTCTAGCCAAAAACATTCAGTACTTC	CASSKAGGQVLAKNIQYF
.	TRBJ1-2	.	TRBV6-1	TGTGCCAGCAATCTACAGGGTGGCTCTGGCTACACCTTC	CASNLQGGSGYTF
.	TRBJ2-5	.	TRBV5-1	TGCGCCAGCAGCTTTTTCCTCCAGGGTGGAGAGACCCAGTACTTC	CASSFFLQGGETQYF
.	TRBJ2-4	.	TRBV10-3	TGTACCATCAGTGAGAATGGAGGGTGGGACATTCAGTACTTC	CTISENGGWDIQYF
many	TRBJ2-3	.	TRBV5-6	TGTGCCAGCAGCTTGGTCCGGAGCACAGATACGCAGTATTTT	CASSLVRSTDTQYF
few	TRBJ1-2	.	TRBV7-2	TGTGCCAGCAGCTTAGGGACGCGGATAGGGGAAGCCGGTTATGGCTACACCTTC	CASSLGTRIGEAGYGYTF
.	TRBJ2-3	.	TRBV19	TGTGCCAGTAGTATCTCTAGAACAGATACGCAGTATTTT	CASSISRTDTQYF
.	TRBJ2-7	.	TRBV28	TGTGCCAGCAGTTTGGGGCAGCCGCTTCCCGAGCAGTACTTC	CASSLGQPLPEQYF
few	TRBJ1-1	.	TRBV4-3	TGCGCCAGCAGCCAAGTGGCAGGGAGGATGAACACTGAAGCTTTCTTT	CASSQVAGRMNTEAFF
few	TRBJ1-1	.	TRBV29-1	TGCAGCGTTGTTGGGTCACAGACCCGAGGGGCTTTCTTT	CSVVGSQTRGAFF
.	TRBJ1-1	.	TRBV20-1	TGCAGTGCTAGAGATCAACAGGGACTGAACACTGAAGCTTTCTTT	CSARDQQGLNTEAFF
many	TRBJ2-7	.	TRBV7-9	TGTGCCAGCAGCTCGACAGAATCCTACGAGCAGTACTTC	CASSSTESYEQYF
once	TRBJ2-1	TRBD2	TRBV5-1	TGCGCCAGCAGCCCCCAGGATCCGGGCGGGAGGGCGAATGAGCAGTTCTTC	CASSPQDPGGRANEQFF
few	TRBJ1-1	.	TRBV20-1	TGCAGTGCTTGCTACAGGGAGGACACTGAAGCTTTCTTT	CSACYREDTEAFF
few	TRBJ1-2	TRBD1	TRBV5-1	TGCGCCGGCAGCCCGACAGGGGATGGCTACACCTTC	CAGSPTGDGYTF
.	TRBJ2-7	.	TRBV30	TGTGCCTGGAGTCCGACCTCCTACGAGCAGTACTTC	CAWSPTSYEQYF
.	TRBJ1-5	.	TRBV6-1	TGTGCCTCGGACGTTAGCAATCAGCCCCAGCATTTT	CASDVSNQPQHF